This TCR beta chain was recovered during a study of blood T cell repertoires in COVID-19. As for the study in general: T cells, B-cell-depleted T cells, or PBMCs supplied cDNA or gDNA.

This clone was detected once. The method was immunoSEQ multiplex PCR; TCRdb's version includes in-frame clones alone and lacks a portion of them. Altogether some 160,000 clones are present, 80% to 90% being singletons, with the ten largest covering around a tenth. The germline V gene has CDR1 LGHNT and CDR2 FRNRAP. V shed 1 base, J shed 9 bases, and the junction held 3 bases outside the gene matches. This CDR3 has 13 amino acids. Patients in Seattle were enrolled during active infection, then followed longitudinally. V usage is TRBV12-5 and J usage is TRBJ1-1; 9 bases align to TRBD1. The TCR comes from an older woman with COVID-19, enrolled during active disease. Sequencing used peripheral blood. The chain's CDR3 is CASGLGGQGKAFF. In nucleotides, the CDR3 is TGTGCTAGTGGTTTGGGGGGACAGGGTAAAGCTTTCTTT.